These 2 T cell receptor beta chains share one sample of origin, sequenced in a study of T cell repertoires in cytomegalovirus infection. TCRdb passed the reads through MiXCR, listing each CDR3 protein once. The sample has 60,000 to 75,000 distinct CDR3 sequences, 20% to 25% seen once. For these TCRs, the target antigens are not known. Sequenced sample: PBMCs, sequenced either directly or after in vitro stimulation (not recorded which). These receptors originate from a human donor in good health (CMV status not recorded). Some clones in this sample may be carry-over from other donors' samples.

There are a few counts of this clonotype. The rearrangement uses TRBV29-1 and TRBJ1-2; D is ambiguous. V lost 5 bases to trimming and J lost 4 bases, with 11 bases between them. The CDR3 totals 12 residues. The germline CDR1 and CDR2 sequences are SQVTM and ANQGSEA. CDR3 protein: CSVQVSFYGYTF. CDR3 nucleotides: TGCAGCGTTCAGGTTTCCTTCTATGGCTACACCTTC. Based on the CDR3 plus reference TRBV29-1 and TRBJ1-2, the full variable domain is SAVISQKPSRDICQRGTSLTIQCQVDSQVTMMFWYRQQPGQSLTLIATANQGSEATYESGFVIDKFPISRPNLTFSTLTVSNMSPEDSSIYLCSVQVSFYGYTFGSGTRLTVV.

The chain joins TRBV12-3 or TRBV12-4 to TRBJ2-3; perhaps TRBD2 as D (5 bases). V was trimmed by 1 base and J by 5 bases, leaving 7 bases between them. The CDR3 length is 13 residues. Here the CDR3 DNA reads TGTGCCAGCAGTTTAGGCGAGGGAGATACGCAGTATTTT. It codes for CASSLGEGDTQYF.